Given below is one T cell receptor beta chain in context. This sample was taken from a study of blood T cell repertoires in COVID-19. Study at large: Samples came from the United States, Italy and Spain, spanning acute and convalescent COVID-19.

Original data processing: Amplification from reference gene primers served as the basis for estimated nucleated cell counts. This table comes from immunoSEQ multiplex PCR, and its TCRdb copy is limited to in-frame clones, with some not included. The V and J calls and the clone size are those of that table, but D and trimming were determined from the DNA. The table includes around 140,000 clones, around nine tenths detected once. This CDR3 spans 13 amino acids. The junction had 7 bases not matched to a gene; V was cut back by 6 bases and J by 5 bases. This chain connects TRBV12-3 or TRBV12-4 to TRBJ2-7; 7 positions agree with TRBD1. This TCR derives from a man between 65 and 85 years old with active COVID-19. The sample consisted of peripheral blood. The DNA for the CDR3 is TGTGCCAGCAGCCCTCCCACAGGGGACGAGCAGTACTTC. Protein sequence: CASSPPTGDEQYF.